These T cell receptor beta chains were read from a single sample in a study of beta chain features in type 1 diabetes. The method was immunoSEQ multiplex PCR; TCRdb's version includes in-frame clones alone and lacks a portion of them. The table includes some 200,000 clones, approximately 10% detected once. Specimen: central memory CD4+ T cells from blood. Receptors originate from a man between 18 and 35 years old in good health. Both conserved end residues are part of each CDR3. Fields, in order: V gene, J gene, CDR3 protein.

V gene: TRBV5-1
J gene: TRBJ2-1
CDR3 protein: CASSLEGGQFGNEQFF

V gene: TRBV30
J gene: TRBJ2-4
CDR3 protein: CACEGGAKNIQYF

V gene: TRBV7-6
J gene: TRBJ2-6
CDR3 protein: CASSRDRANVLTF

V gene: TRBV15
J gene: TRBJ2-1
CDR3 protein: CATSRVTRSPEQFF

V gene: TRBV7-2
J gene: TRBJ2-6
CDR3 protein: CASVFFGANVLTF

V gene: TRBV7-3
J gene: TRBJ1-1
CDR3 protein: CASSLTGPGTEAFF

V gene: TRBV30
J gene: TRBJ2-2
CDR3 protein: CAWRTQTGELFF

V gene: TRBV9
J gene: TRBJ2-7
CDR3 protein: CASSVASGRQQYF

V gene: TRBV6-5
J gene: TRBJ2-1
CDR3 protein: CASSYAWDRHNEQFF

V gene: TRBV7-8
J gene: TRBJ2-2
CDR3 protein: CASSPSPRDRGDPNTGELFF

V gene: TRBV7-2
J gene: TRBJ2-3
CDR3 protein: CASSVDRGKDTQYF

V gene: TRBV30
J gene: TRBJ1-1
CDR3 protein: CAWSVRGQLNTEAFF

V gene: TRBV30
J gene: TRBJ2-5
CDR3 protein: CASQGGVQETQYF

V gene: TRBV5-1
J gene: TRBJ2-3
CDR3 protein: CASSPAASGLTDTQYF

V gene: TRBV10-1
J gene: TRBJ1-1
CDR3 protein: CASSDTGLRTEAFF

V gene: TRBV7-6
J gene: TRBJ2-7
CDR3 protein: CASSLGGFYEQYF

V gene: TRBV7-9
J gene: TRBJ2-7
CDR3 protein: CASSLEAGAEQYF

V gene: TRBV15
J gene: TRBJ2-7
CDR3 protein: CATSLGLAYEQYF

V gene: TRBV7-9
J gene: TRBJ1-1
CDR3 protein: CASSQGPGMNTEAFF

V gene: TRBV18
J gene: TRBJ2-7
CDR3 protein: CASSPDLKSEQYF

V gene: TRBV5-1
J gene: TRBJ2-1
CDR3 protein: CASSAAGTVQWDEQFF

V gene: TRBV6-5
J gene: TRBJ2-7
CDR3 protein: CASSPPGANEQYF

V gene: TRBV5-1
J gene: TRBJ2-1
CDR3 protein: CASSLQGIRSYNEQFF

V gene: TRBV27
J gene: TRBJ2-7
CDR3 protein: CASSLSGTLTYEQYF

V gene: TRBV7-2
J gene: TRBJ2-7
CDR3 protein: CASSLRFEVYEQYF

V gene: TRBV27
J gene: TRBJ2-7
CDR3 protein: CASSSYRADEQYF

V gene: TRBV30
J gene: TRBJ2-5
CDR3 protein: CAWASRALEETQYF

V gene: TRBV7-2
J gene: TRBJ2-7
CDR3 protein: CASSLSVTSYSYEQYF

V gene: TRBV30
J gene: TRBJ2-7
CDR3 protein: CAWRRGTYEQYF

V gene: TRBV19
J gene: TRBJ2-3
CDR3 protein: CASSTTRKDTQYF

V gene: TRBV29-1
J gene: TRBJ2-1
CDR3 protein: CSVPTGRVLYNEQFF

V gene: TRBV19
J gene: TRBJ2-1
CDR3 protein: CASHTSGNPYNEQFF

V gene: TRBV7-3
J gene: TRBJ2-2
CDR3 protein: CASSQGQGGTGELFF

V gene: TRBV11-2
J gene: TRBJ2-7
CDR3 protein: CASSSPRFGEQYF

V gene: TRBV10-2
J gene: TRBJ1-5
CDR3 protein: CASRGVGGSNQPQHF

V gene: TRBV19
J gene: TRBJ2-7
CDR3 protein: CASSSVGRVTYEQYF

V gene: TRBV29-1
J gene: TRBJ2-7
CDR3 protein: CSVIQRAYEQYF

V gene: TRBV7-7
J gene: TRBJ2-2
CDR3 protein: CASSLEAVSGELFF

V gene: TRBV7-2
J gene: TRBJ1-2
CDR3 protein: CASSLQPGTGYGYTF

V gene: TRBV11-3
J gene: TRBJ2-2
CDR3 protein: CASSSLTGELFF

V gene: TRBV2
J gene: NA
CDR3 protein: CASRPTGRSYEQYF

V gene: TRBV9
J gene: TRBJ2-3
CDR3 protein: CASSVEQGRTDTQYF

V gene: TRBV6-5
J gene: TRBJ1-2
CDR3 protein: CASSYQQGYGYTF

V gene: TRBV29-1
J gene: TRBJ1-1
CDR3 protein: CSVEIGDGTEAFF

V gene: TRBV4-2
J gene: TRBJ2-1
CDR3 protein: CASSQELAGRGGTDNEQFF

V gene: TRBV15
J gene: TRBJ2-4
CDR3 protein: CATSRDMPGSGKNIQYF

V gene: TRBV30
J gene: TRBJ2-5
CDR3 protein: CAWSVPLALQETQYF

V gene: TRBV5-1
J gene: TRBJ2-1
CDR3 protein: CASSMDWSLQSEQFF

V gene: TRBV5-6
J gene: TRBJ2-1
CDR3 protein: CASSLVASGYNEQFF

V gene: TRBV6-6
J gene: TRBJ2-3
CDR3 protein: CASRPRSTDTQYF